The T cell receptor beta chain described here comes from a study of cytomegalovirus exposure and HLA in healthy donors. Study outcomes and limitations: In an earlier analysis, most TCR beta V segments were productive about 87% or about 30% of the time. TCR beta sequences numbering around 15,000 were associated with HLA alleles at 0.05 false discovery rate in a later analysis. Most subjects had HLA-A and HLA-B alleles reportedly predicted accurately by TCR beta sequences. The sole available immune exposure information was CMV serostatus.

Germline V CDR1 and CDR2: SGHVS, FNYEAQ. CDR3 length equals 16 residues. The primer mix had 60 Vbeta and 13 Jbeta primers. Generated by immunoSEQ multiplex PCR, the TCRdb table keeps only in-frame clones and is missing some. The sample carries almost 85,000 clones, 78% recorded once. As concerns this clone: The antigen is not known. A read error may produce the germline difference seen at one junction end.

The source material was PBMCs. The chain combines TRBV7-6 with TRBJ2-7, with 8 bases fitting TRBD1. The sequence came from a male donor in good health and CMV-seropositive. CDR3 in amino acids: CASSLDPDRGSYEQYF. CDR3 DNA sequence: TGTGCTAGCAGCTTAGATCCAGACAGGGGCTCCTACGAGCAGTACTTC.